This TCR beta chain was sequenced for a study of metastatic and nonmetastatic thyroid tumors. Study-wide background: Patients with malignant and benign thyroid disease provided blood and tumor or nodule tissue, whose repertoires were compared.

Details on this clone: The antigen is not known. Distinct nucleotide sequences in the sample also encode this CDR3.

In the original analysis: A papillary thyroid cancer distant-metastasis classifier was built from CDR3 differences across clinicopathological groups. TCRdb redid the clone calls on the PCR reads using MiXCR. These V and J calls derive from TCRdb rather than the authors' analysis. The profile shows 35,000 to 45,000 clones, around an eighth of them singletons. Patients had received no treatment of any kind before thyroid surgery. Whole-study findings and limits: Reports indicated that malignant thyroid tumors showed significantly higher TCR beta diversity than benign nodules did, in blood and tumor.

CDR1 and CDR2 from the germline V gene are MGHRA and YSYEKL. Losses at the gene ends were 3 bases for V and 3 bases for J; bases not matched to a gene: 8. The CDR3 loop spans 17 amino acids. What was sequenced was blood. This sequence joins TRBV4-1 and TRBJ2-3, with 11 bases matching TRBD2. The TCR sequence derives from a male donor with papillary thyroid cancer or a benign thyroid nodule (not recorded which). Some clones in this sample may be carry-over from other donors' samples. CDR3 DNA: TGCGCCAGCAGCCAGGGAAGACTAGCGGGAATGACAGATACGCAGTATTTT. Its protein product is CASSQGRLAGMTDTQYF.